One and the same sample provided the 3 T cell receptor beta chains below, sequenced in a study of early T cells in non-severe SARS-CoV-2 infection. One entry per CDR3 protein, called by TCRdb with MiXCR from the 5' RACE reads. The table has roughly 80,000 distinct CDR3 sequences, around 15% seen once; the top ten hold around 3%. Source material: whole blood. The receptors here all came from an adult who was a healthcare worker with PCR-confirmed SARS-CoV-2 infection or an uninfected control (not recorded which).

This clonotype was detected ten times or more. The V gene is TRBV5-1, the J gene TRBJ2-7; D is possibly TRBD2 (5 bases). Trimming left V 4 bases short and J 3 bases short, with 11 bases between. CDR3 length equals 13 residues. Germline V gene data show CDR1 as SGHRS and CDR2 as YFSETQ. CDR3 coding DNA: TGCGCCAGCAGCCCCGGTGAGGGCTACGAGCAGTACTTC. Amino acid sequence: CASSPGEGYEQYF.

This clonotype was counted ten times or more. The CDR3 nucleotides read TGCGCCAGCAGCTCTGGGTCTGCCGGGGGCTACGAGCAGTACTTC. Translated, it gives CASSSGSAGGYEQYF. The chain joins TRBV5-1 to TRBJ2-7, with D possibly TRBD2 on 6 matching bases. Germline V gene lookup returns CDR1 SGHRS and CDR2 YFSETQ. Trimming removed 3 bases at V and 3 bases at J, with 16 bases between. This CDR3 has 15 residues.

This chain uses TRBV7-8 with TRBJ2-5; D not certain. The V gene lost 1 base and the J gene lost 2 bases, with 14 bases spanning the gap. Germline V lookup: CDR1 SGHVS, CDR2 FQNEAQ. There are 16 residues in the CDR3. The CDR3 sequence is CASSLVYFFSQETQYF. Here the CDR3 DNA reads TGTGCCAGCAGCTTAGTTTACTTTTTCAGTCAAGAGACCCAGTACTTC.